This entry is about one TCR beta chain. Antigen unknown. Isolated per sample were at least 7 million PBMCs. This sample is part of a study of blood T cells in healthy people across ages. Points from the study as a whole: Both naive CD4+ cell counts and diversity were greater in long-lived donors than in aged donors. Estimated diversity that came from one million T cells was considered an underestimate.

Germline lookup yields CDR1 SGHRS and CDR2 YFSETQ. There are 14 residues in the CDR3. Between the trimmed V and J ends, which lost 4 bases and 3 bases, there was a span of 14 bases. PCR was performed a second time for about 6 to 11 cycles using a sample-barcoded 5' primer and a J-beta primer mix. TCRdb reprocessed the 5' RACE reads via MiXCR and lists one record per CDR3 protein. Of hundreds of thousands of distinct CDR3 sequences in the sample, about 56% were seen once. This receptor was obtained from a man aged 35-49 years in good health. The sequenced sample consisted of blood. The gene calls are TRBV5-1 and TRBJ2-7; D is uncertain. The chain's CDR3 is CASSQAIGFYEQYF. Written as DNA, the CDR3 is TGCGCCAGCAGCCAAGCGATAGGGTTCTACGAGCAGTACTTC.